The source of this TCR beta chain is a study of response to subunit inactivated influenza vaccine. Study findings and constraints: Every seasonal influenza vaccination brings in few new T cells, the authors suggested.

Germline lookup yields CDR1 SNHLY and CDR2 FYNNEI. V dropped 4 bases and J dropped 0 bases, with 12 bases sitting between them. This CDR3 region has 16 residues. Via MiXCR, TCRdb re-called the RT-PCR reads, giving one row per CDR3 protein. The sample contains about 160,000 distinct CDR3 sequences, about 10% of which appear only once. This clonotype was detected ten times or more. Its antigen remains unknown. This clonotype originated in a man in his fifties or sixties who received an inactivated influenza vaccine. The source was CD8+ T cells sorted from PBMCs, collected 23 months after vaccination. This chain links TRBV2 with TRBJ2-2; D is perhaps TRBD1 (5 bases). CDR3 nucleotide sequence: TGTGCCAGCAGTGCTCAGGGTAATCCGAACACCGGGGAGCTGTTTTTT. Residues: CASSAQGNPNTGELFF.